This entry lists 21 T cell receptor beta chains sequenced from one sample in a study of T cell changes during pregnancy in multiple sclerosis. Sequenced by immunoSEQ multiplex PCR; TCRdb stores in-frame clones only, minus some. Among fewer than 85,000 clones listed, approximately 92% were seen once. This material consisted of peripheral blood, taken before pregnancy. Receptors were obtained from a female donor with multiple sclerosis, enrolled in a pregnancy study.

The V and J genes are TRBV11-2 and TRBJ2-7, with D maybe TRBD1 (5 bases). The CDR3 spans 13 residues. V was trimmed by 1 base and J by 5 bases, leaving 9 bases between them. CDR1 is SGHAT, CDR2 FQNNGV, per germline. CDR3 region: CASSLVDTHEQYF. In DNA, the CDR3 is TGTGCCAGCAGCTTAGTGGACACCCACGAGCAGTACTTC. The whole variable domain, remainder taken from reference TRBV11-2 and TRBJ2-7, is EAGVAQSPRYKIIEKRQSVAFWCNPISGHATLYWYQQILGQGPKLLIQFQNNGVVDDSQLPKDRFSAERLKGVDSTLKIQPAKLEDSAVYLCASSLVDTHEQYFGPGTRLTVT.

This chain uses TRBV19 with TRBJ1-3, with D uncertain. V lost 3 bases and J 0 bases, leaving 12 bases between the germline ends. This CDR3 contains 16 residues. CDR1 is LNHDA and CDR2 is SQIVND in the germline V gene (reference sequence). The CDR3 spells CASSITTASSGNTIYF. CDR3 nucleotide sequence: TGTGCCAGTAGTATTACAACCGCTAGCTCTGGAAACACCATATATTTT.

This rearrangement joins TRBV5-1 to TRBJ2-3, with D possibly matching TRBD2 (5 bases). V dropped 0 bases and J dropped 0 bases, with 11 bases sitting between them. Germline assignment: CDR1 SGHRS and CDR2 YFSETQ. This CDR3 has 16 residues. The CDR3 region is CASSLGAETSTDTQYF. The DNA for the CDR3 is TGCGCCAGCAGCTTGGGAGCGGAGACTAGCACAGATACGCAGTATTTT. The full variable domain, rest sourced from reference TRBV5-1 and TRBJ2-3, is KAGVTQTPRYLIKTRGQQVTLSCSPISGHRSVSWYQQTPGQGLQFLFEYFSETQRNKGNFPGRFSGRQFSNSRSEMNVSTLELGDSALYLCASSLGAETSTDTQYFGPGTRLTVL.

J is TRBJ2-3 and V is TRBV10-3; D call uncertain. The germline V and J ends were trimmed by 0 bases and 6 bases, with 4 bases remaining between them. The CDR3 has 12 residues. From germline, CDR1 is ENHRY and CDR2 SYGVKD. This CDR3 reads CAISESPDTQYF. The DNA of the CDR3 is TGTGCCATCAGTGAGTCTCCTGATACGCAGTATTTT.

The chain links TRBV10-3 to TRBJ2-2, with TRBD1 matching over 7 bases. Germline V gene sequence: CDR1 ENHRY, CDR2 SYGVKD. Germline trimming cut 0 bases from V and 2 bases from J; bases unmatched to any gene: 0. CDR3 length equals 15 residues. In nucleotides, the CDR3 is TGTGCCATCAGTGAGTCAGGGGGCAACACCGGGGAGCTGTTTTTT. As protein: CAISESGGNTGELFF.

The rearrangement uses TRBV10-2 and TRBJ1-2; unclear D gene. The germline gives CDR1 WSHSY, CDR2 SAAADI. Deletions cut 3 bases from V and 12 bases from J, with 29 bases between. CDR3 size: 17 residues. CDR3 in amino acids: CASSDVGVAPRLRTDTF. The CDR3 DNA is TGCGCCAGCAGTGACGTGGGTGTTGCTCCACGGCTAAGGACTGACACCTTC.

This clone was recorded once. This chain connects TRBV7-6 to TRBJ2-1; D might be TRBD2 (6 bases). The CDR3 is 11 residues long. V was trimmed by 5 bases and J by 10 bases, leaving 9 bases between them. CDR1 and CDR2 from the germline V gene are SGHVS and FNYEAQ. The CDR3 protein is CASSRRGEQFF. DNA for the CDR3: TGTGCCAGCAGCCGCCGGGGGGAGCAGTTCTTC.

This chain joins TRBV10-3 and TRBJ2-2, with 8 bases that match TRBD2. The CDR3 totals 17 residues. CDR1 is ENHRY, CDR2 SYGVKD, per germline. After removal of 6 bases from V and 4 bases from J, the junction contained 13 bases not matched to a gene. This chain's CDR3 is CAIRLTSGQTPTGELFF. CDR3 nucleotides: TGTGCCATCAGGCTTACTAGCGGCCAAACCCCCACCGGGGAGCTGTTTTTT.

The gene calls are TRBV7-9 and TRBJ2-1; maybe TRBD2 (5 bases). Germline V lookup: CDR1 SEHNR, CDR2 FQNEAQ (reference sequence). The V end lost 1 base, the J end lost 5 bases, and 9 bases lay between the germline ends. CDR3 length: 14 residues. This chain's CDR3 is CASSLVLANNEQFF. DNA of the CDR3: TGTGCCAGCAGCTTAGTGCTAGCTAACAATGAGCAGTTCTTC.

This clone was recorded a few times. The CDR3 is CASSDSGGAGTDTQYF. Here the CDR3 DNA reads TGTGCCAGCAGTGACTCCGGGGGGGCTGGGACAGATACGCAGTATTTT. V and J are TRBV6-4 and TRBJ2-3; TRBD2 matches at 8 bases. J gave up 3 bases and V 0 bases, and 5 bases lay outside the gene matches. Per the germline V gene, CDR1 is MRHNA and CDR2 is SNTAGT. CDR3 length: 16 residues.

A few counts support this clone. This rearrangement joins TRBV29-1 to TRBJ1-1; TRBD1 matches 8 bases. There are 14 residues in the CDR3. Germline lookup yields CDR1 SQVTM and CDR2 ANQGSEA. With V trimmed by 5 bases and J by 1 base, 6 bases remained unmatched. CDR3 region: CSVFSGTGNTEAFF. CDR3 DNA: TGCAGCGTTTTCTCCGGGACAGGGAACACTGAAGCTTTCTTT.

The chain uses TRBV18 and TRBJ2-3; D might be TRBD2 (5 bases). Per germline, CDR1 KGHSH and CDR2 LQKENI. Trimming left V 1 base short and J 2 bases short, with 10 bases between. The CDR3 loop spans 15 amino acids. CDR3 residues: CASSPLGIHTDTQYF. For the CDR3, the DNA is TGTGCCAGCTCACCACTCGGGATACACACAGATACGCAGTATTTT.

This chain links TRBV7-9 with TRBJ1-3, with D perhaps matching TRBD1 (6 bases). The CDR3 has 15 amino acids. V gave up 1 base and J gave up 4 bases, with 11 bases separating them. Germline values: CDR1 SEHNR, CDR2 FQNEAQ (reference sequence). CDR3 coding DNA: TGTGCCAGCAGCTTAGAAGGGACATCAGGAAACACCATATATTTT. It specifies CASSLEGTSGNTIYF.

This rearrangement joins TRBV2 to TRBJ2-1, with TRBD2 matching over 9 bases. The V segment lost 1 base and the J segment 6 bases; nucleotides outside the gene matches: 7. The CDR3 is 16 amino acids. Germline CDR1 reads SNHLY; CDR2 reads FYNNEI. CDR3 bases: TGTGCCAGCAGTGAAGTCAGCGGGGGGTGGGGCAATGAGCAGTTCTTC. Translation gives CASSEVSGGWGNEQFF.

The chain's CDR3 is CASSPIGTSSSYEQYF. The CDR3, as DNA: TGTGCCAGCTCACCGATTGGGACTAGTTCGTCCTACGAGCAGTACTTC. The rearrangement joins TRBV18 to TRBJ2-7, with TRBD2 identical over 8 bases. Germline V gene data show CDR1 as KGHSH and CDR2 as LQKENI. The CDR3 totals 16 residues. V was pared by 3 bases and J by 1 base, with 8 bases of the junction left unmatched.

Worth noting for this clone: The sample contains more than one DNA sequence encoding this CDR3. CDR3 region: CASSRLAGGGPYEQYF. CDR3 in DNA: TGTGCCAGCAGTCGACTAGCGGGAGGGGGGCCCTACGAGCAGTACTTC. The chain employs TRBV27 and TRBJ2-7; TRBD2 aligns across 14 bases. CDR3 length: 16 amino acids. Trimming removed 5 bases from V and 2 bases from J; junction bases left unmatched: 5. CDR1 and CDR2 from the germline V gene are MNHEY and SMNVEV (reference sequence).

V usage is TRBV11-2 and J usage is TRBJ2-7; the D gene is possibly TRBD2 (6 bases). V gave up 3 bases and J gave up 3 bases, with 6 bases separating them. Germline values: CDR1 SGHAT, CDR2 FQNNGV. This CDR3 is built from 12 residues. Here the CDR3 reads CASSFGSYEQYF. The CDR3 DNA is TGTGCCAGCAGCTTCGGGAGCTACGAGCAGTACTTC.

This clone was found once. The V and J genes are TRBV28 and TRBJ2-2; no clear D gene. The germline V gene has CDR1 MDHEN and CDR2 SYDVKM. The V and J ends lost 5 bases and 5 bases respectively, with 6 bases between them. The CDR3 consists of 12 residues. CDR3 sequence: CASSLRTGELFF. Written as DNA, the CDR3 is TGTGCCAGCAGTCTGCGAACCGGGGAGCTGTTTTTT.

The genes are TRBV4-1 and TRBJ2-7; 8 bases fit TRBD2. The germline V gene has CDR1 MGHRA and CDR2 YSYEKL. Trimming cost V 0 bases and J 6 bases; bases outside gene matches: 13. This CDR3 contains 17 residues. CDR3 region: CASSQDGGASRDSEQYF. The CDR3 nucleotides read TGCGCCAGCAGCCAAGACGGGGGGGCTAGCCGCGATAGCGAGCAGTACTTC.

This sequence joins TRBV5-4 and TRBJ2-7, with D perhaps TRBD1 (5 bases). Germline V gives CDR1 SGHNT, CDR2 YYREEE (reference sequence). The CDR3 totals 15 residues. Trimming pared 3 bases from V and 2 bases from J, leaving 15 bases between. The CDR3 is CASSYGQLGTYEQYF. The CDR3 coding sequence is TGTGCCAGCAGCTACGGACAACTGGGTACCTACGAGCAGTACTTC. The whole variable domain, filled in from reference TRBV5-4 and TRBJ2-7, reads ETGVTQSPTHLIKTRGQQVTLRCSSQSGHNTVSWYQQALGQGPQFIFQYYREEENGRGNFPPRFSGLQFPNYSSELNVNALELDDSALYLCASSYGQLGTYEQYFGPGTRLTVT.

The chain combines TRBV27 with TRBJ2-7; possible D gene TRBD2, 5 bases. V lost 4 bases and J lost 0, with 10 bases in between. From germline, CDR1 is MNHEY and CDR2 SMNVEV (reference sequence). This CDR3 contains 14 residues. CDR3 DNA: TGTGCCAGCAGTTCTAGGACTCACTCCTACGAGCAGTACTTC. This translates into CASSSRTHSYEQYF.